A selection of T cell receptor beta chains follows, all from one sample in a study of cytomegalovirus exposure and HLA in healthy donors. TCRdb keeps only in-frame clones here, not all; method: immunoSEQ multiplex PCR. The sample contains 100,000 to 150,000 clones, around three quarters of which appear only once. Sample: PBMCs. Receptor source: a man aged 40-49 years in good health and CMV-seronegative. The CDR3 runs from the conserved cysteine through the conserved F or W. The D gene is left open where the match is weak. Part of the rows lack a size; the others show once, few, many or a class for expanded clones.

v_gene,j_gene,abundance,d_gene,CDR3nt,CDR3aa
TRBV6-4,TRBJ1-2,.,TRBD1,TGTGCCAGCAACGCCGGGACAGGGAACTATGGCTACACCTTC,CASNAGTGNYGYTF
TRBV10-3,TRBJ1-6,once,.,TGTGCCATCAGTGACGACAGGTCAGGAGTTCGTAGTTCACCCCTCCACTTT,CAISDDRSGVRSSPLHF
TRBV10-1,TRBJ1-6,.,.,TGCGCCAGCAGGGACACTTTCCCCAGCTCCTATAATTCACCCCTCCACTTT,CASRDTFPSSYNSPLHF
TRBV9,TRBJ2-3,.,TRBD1,TGTGCCAGCAGCGTAGATAATGCGGGACAGGGTAATAAGAATACGCAGTATTTT,CASSVDNAGQGNKNTQYF
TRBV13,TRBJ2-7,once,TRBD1,TGTGCCAGCAGCAGGCCGGACAGGCCGCCCTACGAGCAGTACTTC,CASSRPDRPPYEQYF
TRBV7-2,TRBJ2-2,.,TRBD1,TGTGCCAGCAGCTCGGGACAGACCACCGGGGAGCTGTTTTTT,CASSSGQTTGELFF
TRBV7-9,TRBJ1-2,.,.,TGTTCCAGCAGCTTTGGACCGGAACAAAGGGGCTATGGCTACACCTTC,CSSSFGPEQRGYGYTF
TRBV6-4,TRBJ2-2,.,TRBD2,TGTGCCAGCAAGAGTAGCGGGGGACCGAACACCGGGGAGCTGTTTTTT,CASKSSGGPNTGELFF
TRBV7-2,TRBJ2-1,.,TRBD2,TGTGCCAGCAGCTTACTAGCGGTCCTATCCAATGAGCAGTTCTTC,CASSLLAVLSNEQFF
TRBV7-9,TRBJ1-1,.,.,TGTGCCAGCAGCTTAAGAGGTATAGTAAACACTGAAGCTTTCTTT,CASSLRGIVNTEAFF
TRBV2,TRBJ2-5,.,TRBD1,TGTGCCAGCAGTGGGCACGGGACAGGGAGTGGGACCCAGTACTTC,CASSGHGTGSGTQYF
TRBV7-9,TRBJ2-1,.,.,TGTGCCAGCAGCTTATACGGGGTGGGTGGCGAGCAGTTCTTC,CASSLYGVGGEQFF
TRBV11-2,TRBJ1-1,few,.,TGTGCCAGCAGCTTCAGGGGCCGTACGAACACTGAAGCTTTCTTT,CASSFRGRTNTEAFF
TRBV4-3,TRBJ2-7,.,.,TGCGCCAGCAGCCAAGGATACCCGGGCTACGAGCAGTACTTC,CASSQGYPGYEQYF
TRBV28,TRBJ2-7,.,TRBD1,TGTGCCAGCAGCGGGACAGGGAATTACGAGCAGTACTTC,CASSGTGNYEQYF
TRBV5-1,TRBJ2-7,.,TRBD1,TGCGCCAGCAGCCCCCCGGGACAGGGAAATACCGAGCAGTACTTC,CASSPPGQGNTEQYF
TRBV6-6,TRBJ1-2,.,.,TGTGCCAGCAGCTGGGACACCAACTATGGCTACACCTTC,CASSWDTNYGYTF
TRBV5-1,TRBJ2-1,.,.,TGCGCCAGCAGTGTAGTTGCGAGCTCCTACAATGAGCAGTTCTTC,CASSVVASSYNEQFF
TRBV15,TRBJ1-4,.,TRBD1,TGTGCCAGTTGGGCCGGGACAGGGGGAAGGGGGGTTGAAAAACTGTTTTTT,CASWAGTGGRGVEKLFF
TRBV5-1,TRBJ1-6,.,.,TGCGCCAGCAGCCCGACGGACAGCAAGGTTTCACCCCTCCACTTT,CASSPTDSKVSPLHF
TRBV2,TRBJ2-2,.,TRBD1,TGTGCCAGCAGTGTTGGGACAGGGAGATACACCGGGGAGCTGTTTTTT,CASSVGTGRYTGELFF
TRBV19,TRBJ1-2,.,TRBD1,TGTGCCAGTAGTTTCCGGACAGGGTCCTATGGCTACACCTTC,CASSFRTGSYGYTF
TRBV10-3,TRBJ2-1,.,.,TGTGCCATCAGTGAGAGCCAGGGCTACAATGAGCAGTTCTTC,CAISESQGYNEQFF
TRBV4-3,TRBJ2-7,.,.,TGCGCCAGCAGCCAAGATCCGTCGGCGGGGTACGAGCAGTACTTC,CASSQDPSAGYEQYF
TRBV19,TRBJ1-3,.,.,TGTGCCAGTAGTATAGACGCAGGGCGAAACACCATATATTTT,CASSIDAGRNTIYF
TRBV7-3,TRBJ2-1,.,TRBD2,TGTGCCAGCTCATTCGGGGGGAGCTCCTACAATGAGCAGTTCTTC,CASSFGGSSYNEQFF
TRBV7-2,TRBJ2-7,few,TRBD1,TGTGCCAGCAGCTATGACAGGGGAGGTGGCTACGAGCAGTACTTC,CASSYDRGGGYEQYF
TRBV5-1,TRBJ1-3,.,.,TGCGCCAGCAGCTTGATGGGGGCTACTGGAAACACCATATATTTT,CASSLMGATGNTIYF
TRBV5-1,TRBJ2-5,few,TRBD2,TGCGCCAGCAGCTTGGAACCTAGCGGGGGTTGGGAGACCCAGTACTTC,CASSLEPSGGWETQYF
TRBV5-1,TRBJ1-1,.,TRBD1,TGCGCCACCGGACAGGGATTCATGAACACTGAAGCTTTCTTT,CATGQGFMNTEAFF
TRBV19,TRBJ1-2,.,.,TGTGCCAGTAGTATTGGACTTCTCTATGGCTACACCTTC,CASSIGLLYGYTF
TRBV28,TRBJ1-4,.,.,TGTGCCAGCACCGCGGGGGGGGACTCTAATGAAAAACTGTTTTTT,CASTAGGDSNEKLFF
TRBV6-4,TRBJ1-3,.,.,TGTGCCAGCAGTGTTCAGGGCCCCGGAAACACCATATATTTT,CASSVQGPGNTIYF
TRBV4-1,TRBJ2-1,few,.,TGCGCCAGCAGCCAGACAATTCCCAATGAGCAGTTCTTC,CASSQTIPNEQFF
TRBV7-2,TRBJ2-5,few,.,TGTGCCAGCAGCTCGGTGGTTGGGAGGGGGAGGAAAGAGACCCAGTACTTC,CASSSVVGRGRKETQYF
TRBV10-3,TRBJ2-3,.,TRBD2,TGTGCCATCAGTGGGACTAGCGGGGTAGCAGATACGCAGTATTTT,CAISGTSGVADTQYF
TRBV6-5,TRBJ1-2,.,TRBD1,TGTGCCAGCAGGCAATCCGGACAGGGAGGCTACACCTTC,CASRQSGQGGYTF
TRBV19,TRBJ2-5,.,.,TGTGCCAGTAGTATTATGAACAGCCGGGGAGAACAGACCCAGTACTTC,CASSIMNSRGEQTQYF
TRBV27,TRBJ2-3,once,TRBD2,TGTGCCAGCAGTTTCGGGACTAGCGGCACAGATACGCAGTATTTT,CASSFGTSGTDTQYF
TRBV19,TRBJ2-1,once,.,TGTGCCAGTAGTATAGATCAGCGGGTGGCCTACAATGAGCAGTTCTTC,CASSIDQRVAYNEQFF
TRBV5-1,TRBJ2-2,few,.,TGCGCCAGCGAACAGGGAAACACCGGGGAGCTGTTTTTT,CASEQGNTGELFF
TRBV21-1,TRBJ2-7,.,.,TGTGCCAGCAGCACCATAAACCGGGACAGGCGCTCCTACGAGCAGTACTTC,CASSTINRDRRSYEQYF
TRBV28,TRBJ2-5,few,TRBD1,TGTGCCAGCAGCACAACAGGGGGCTCAGAGACCCAGTACTTC,CASSTTGGSETQYF
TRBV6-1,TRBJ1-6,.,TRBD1,TGTGCCAGCAGAGGGACAGGGGGATATAATTCACCCCTCCACTTT,CASRGTGGYNSPLHF
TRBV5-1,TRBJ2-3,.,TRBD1,TGCGCCAGCAGCTTGGGGGCAGGGGGAGGCACAGATACGCAGTATTTT,CASSLGAGGGTDTQYF
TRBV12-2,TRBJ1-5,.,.,TGTGCAAGTCGCTTAGGCGGGACGGGGGTTAGCAATCAGCCCCAGCATTTT,CASRLGGTGVSNQPQHF
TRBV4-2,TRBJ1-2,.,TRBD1,TGTGCCAGCAGCCAGGGTTGGGACAGTGCCTATGGCTACACCTTC,CASSQGWDSAYGYTF
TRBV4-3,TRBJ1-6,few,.,TGCGCCAGCAGCCAACGTCCTAATTCACCCCTCCACTTT,CASSQRPNSPLHF
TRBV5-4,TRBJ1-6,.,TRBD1,TGTGCCAGCAGCTCCCTTGACAGGGGTTTTAATTCACCCCTCCACTTT,CASSSLDRGFNSPLHF
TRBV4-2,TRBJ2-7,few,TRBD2,TGTGCCAGCAGCCAAACTAGCGGGGACGTCTACGAGCAGTACTTC,CASSQTSGDVYEQYF
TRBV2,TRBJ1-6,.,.,TGTGCCAGCATTGGGACACGGAGCTCCTATAATTCACCCCTCCACTTT,CASIGTRSSYNSPLHF
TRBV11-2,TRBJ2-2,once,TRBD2,TGTGCCAGCAGGGGACTAGCAGGGACCGGGGAGCTGTTTTTT,CASRGLAGTGELFF
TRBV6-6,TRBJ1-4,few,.,TGTGCCAGCAGACATATCGAACGGGGAAATGAAAAACTGTTTTTT,CASRHIERGNEKLFF
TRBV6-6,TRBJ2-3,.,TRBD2,TGTGCCAGCAGTTACGTGCTAGCGGGGGGAGGTGATACGCAGTATTTT,CASSYVLAGGGDTQYF
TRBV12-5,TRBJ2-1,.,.,TGTGCTAGTGCCCTGGCTAATGAGCAGTTCTTC,CASALANEQFF